The 30 T cell receptor beta chains below come from one sample, sequenced in a study of blood T cell repertoires in COVID-19. Sequencing was performed with immunoSEQ multiplex PCR; in TCRdb, only in-frame clones are kept and a portion is missing. The profile shows about 210,000 clones, around 83% of them singletons. Sample: peripheral blood. These receptors came from a man aged 40-50 years who had recovered from COVID-19.

This chain uses TRBV7-9 with TRBJ2-7, with D perhaps TRBD2 (6 bases). Germline V gene lookup returns CDR1 SEHNR and CDR2 FQNEAQ (reference sequence). Trimming cost V 5 bases and J 6 bases, with 17 bases left between them. The CDR3 length is 14 residues. The chain's CDR3 is CASSLMGLGGEQYF. The DNA of the CDR3 is TGTGCCAGCAGCCTGATGGGACTGGGCGGCGAGCAGTACTTC.

V usage is TRBV18 and J usage is TRBJ1-5; TRBD1 agrees at 12 bases. The junction had 10 bases not matched to a gene; V was cut back by 4 bases and J by 0 bases. This CDR3 has 19 amino acids. Germline V CDR1 and CDR2: KGHSH, LQKENI. The CDR3 DNA reads TGTGCCAGCTCACGAGTGGGGACAGGGGGCCGCTATAGCAATCAGCCCCAGCATTTT. Translated, it gives CASSRVGTGGRYSNQPQHF.

This sequence joins TRBV4-1 and TRBJ1-1; D is uncertain. CDR1 MGHRA and CDR2 YSYEKL come from the germline V gene. The length of the CDR3 is 16 residues. Trimming took off 1 base at V and 5 bases at J, with 17 bases between the two ends. The CDR3 coding sequence is TGCGCCAGCAGCCAAGTTTTTATTCGGGGAGGAACTGAAGCTTTCTTT. Translating it yields CASSQVFIRGGTEAFF.

The genes are TRBV12-3 or TRBV12-4 and TRBJ1-5, with D unresolved. Trimming stripped 3 bases from V and 6 bases from J, with 9 bases between. This CDR3 comprises 13 residues. The CDR3 loop is CASSFGGSQPQHF. In nucleotides, the CDR3 is TGTGCCAGCAGTTTTGGTGGGAGTCAGCCCCAGCATTTT.

This rearrangement joins TRBV5-8 to TRBJ1-2, with TRBD1 identical over 9 bases. V shed 1 base, J shed 5 bases, and the junction held 6 bases outside the gene matches. The germline gives CDR1 SGHTS, CDR2 YDEGEE. CDR3 size: 15 residues. DNA for the CDR3: TGTGCCAGCAGCTTGCCCAGGACAGGGGAGTATGGCTACACCTTC. It encodes CASSLPRTGEYGYTF.

In this sample, this clone turned up once. The chain is built from TRBV9 and TRBJ2-7; 7 bases agree with TRBD1. Per the germline V gene, CDR1 is SGDLS and CDR2 is YYNGEE. There are 14 residues in the CDR3. V lost 3 bases to trimming and J lost 2 bases; unmatched junction nucleotides: 5. CDR3: CASSERGQTYEQYF. As DNA, the CDR3 is TGTGCCAGCAGCGAGAGGGGACAGACCTACGAGCAGTACTTC.

The sample holds one count of this clone. One end of the junction varies from germline; a read error may be responsible. The chain is built from TRBV12-3 or TRBV12-4 and TRBJ1-5; D ambiguous. The CDR3 contains 12 residues. CDR3 bases: TGTGCCAGCAGTTTAGCGCGGCGACCTCGGGATTTT. The encoded protein is CASSLARRPRDF.

In DNA form, the CDR3 reads TGTGCCAGCACTGTGGAGGAGACTAGCTCCTACAATGAGCAGTTCTTC. Translated: CASTVEETSSYNEQFF. This chain connects TRBV2 to TRBJ2-1; tentatively, D is TRBD2 (6 bases). Deletions cut 7 bases from V and 0 bases from J, with 16 bases between. The CDR3 covers 16 residues. Germline CDR1 and CDR2: SNHLY and FYNNEI.

V is TRBV7-2 and J is TRBJ2-3; D unclear. The CDR3 has 14 residues. CDR1 SGHTA and CDR2 FQGNSA come from the germline V gene. Trimming pared 2 bases from V and 6 bases from J, leaving 12 bases between. As DNA, the CDR3 is TGTGCCAGCAGCTTATCGAGCTTCAGGGATACGCAGTATTTT. Protein sequence: CASSLSSFRDTQYF.

V and J are TRBV18 and TRBJ2-1; TRBD1 aligns across 8 bases. The V gene end was trimmed by 0 bases and the J gene end by 9 bases; junction bases not matched to a gene: 10. This CDR3 comprises 16 residues. Germline V CDR1 and CDR2: KGHSH, LQKENI. The chain's CDR3 is CASSPPSGQDQGEQFF. CDR3 nucleotides: TGTGCCAGCTCACCACCGTCGGGACAGGACCAGGGTGAGCAGTTCTTC.

This clone is a singleton in its sample. This sequence joins TRBV24-1 and TRBJ2-5, with 8 bases that match TRBD1. There are 14 residues in the CDR3. CDR1 is KGHDR, CDR2 SFDVKD, per germline. V lost 2 bases, J lost 7 bases, and 5 bases stayed unmatched. CDR3 amino acids: CATSDSGGGTTQYF. For the CDR3, the DNA is TGTGCCACCAGTGATTCAGGGGGCGGGACGACCCAGTACTTC.

V is TRBV20-1 and J is TRBJ1-3; 7 bases line up with TRBD1. The germline V gene encodes CDR1 DFQATT and CDR2 SNEGSKA (reference sequence). The CDR3 totals 16 residues. Unmatched junction bases numbered 12, after V lost 3 bases and J lost 4 bases. CDR3 protein: CSASRDSPGTGNTIYF. CDR3 nucleotide sequence: TGCAGTGCTAGTCGGGACAGCCCGGGGACGGGAAACACCATATATTTT.

The rearrangement links TRBV6-2 or TRBV6-3 to TRBJ2-5, with D tentatively TRBD2 (6 bases). Germline V CDR1 and CDR2: MNHEY, SVGEGT. V was clipped by 1 base and J by 2 bases, with 8 bases between them. This CDR3 has 14 amino acids. The CDR3 spells CASSYWTTQETQYF. DNA of the CDR3: TGTGCCAGCAGTTACTGGACTACGCAAGAGACCCAGTACTTC.

This clone was detected only a few times. The chain couples TRBV5-1 to TRBJ2-7, with a possible D match to TRBD1 (6 bases). From germline, CDR1 is SGHRS and CDR2 YFSETQ. This CDR3 comprises 14 residues. V gave up 3 bases and J gave up 6 bases, with 16 bases separating them. The CDR3 region has the DNA TGCGCCAGCAGCTCAAACAGGGCGTACGGCGAGCAGTACTTC. Translated, it gives CASSSNRAYGEQYF.

The chain couples TRBV6-6 to TRBJ2-5; 10 positions agree with TRBD2. The CDR3 spans 16 residues. Germline V gives CDR1 MNHNY, CDR2 SVGAGI (reference sequence). V lost 1 base to trimming and J lost 2 bases; unmatched junction nucleotides: 4. This CDR3 is CASSYYLAGEQETQYF. The CDR3 coding sequence is TGTGCCAGCAGTTACTATCTAGCGGGGGAACAAGAGACCCAGTACTTC.

This clone was counted only a few times. The V call is TRBV25-1, the J call TRBJ2-5; 7 bases are a match to TRBD1. Looked up from germline, CDR1 is MGHDK and CDR2 is SYGVNS. The CDR3 is 13 amino acids. V shed 7 bases, J shed 5 bases, and the junction held 7 bases outside the gene matches. As DNA, the CDR3 is TGTGCCAGCAACGAGGGGGCGTTGGAGACCCAGTACTTC. Its protein is CASNEGALETQYF.

The genes are TRBV3-1 (or the pseudogene TRBV3-2) and TRBJ2-7, with TRBD1 identical over 7 bases. This CDR3 spans 13 amino acids. Germline lookup yields CDR1 LGHDT and CDR2 YNNKEL (reference sequence). Trimming took 6 bases from V and 3 from J; bases not matched to a gene: 5. The CDR3 DNA reads TGTGCCAGCAGTCAGACAGGGTACTACGAGCAGTACTTC. Amino acid sequence: CASSQTGYYEQYF.

The rearrangement joins TRBV24-1 to TRBJ1-1; no reliable D call. Deletions cut 7 bases from V and 0 bases from J, with 8 bases between. The V gene's germline CDR1 is KGHDR and CDR2 SFDVKD. CDR3 length: 13 amino acids. The CDR3 is CATSAGVNTEAFF. CDR3 DNA: TGTGCCACCAGCGCCGGTGTGAACACTGAAGCTTTCTTT.

This chain links TRBV29-1 with TRBJ1-4, with unresolved D. Between the trimmed V and J ends, which lost 6 bases and 8 bases, there was a span of 13 bases. CDR1 and CDR2 from the germline V gene are SQVTM and ANQGSEA. The CDR3 has 12 amino acids. CDR3 sequence reads: CSVEGPWEKLFF. The CDR3 coding sequence is TGCAGCGTGGAGGGCCCGTGGGAAAAACTGTTTTTT. The variable domain in full, completed from reference TRBV29-1 and TRBJ1-4, reads SAVISQKPSRDICQRGTSLTIQCQVDSQVTMMFWYRQQPGQSLTLIATANQGSEATYESGFVIDKFPISRPNLTFSTLTVSNMSPEDSSIYLCSVEGPWEKLFFGSGTQLSVL.

This chain connects TRBV27 to TRBJ2-7; TRBD2 aligns across 8 bases. Germline V gives CDR1 MNHEY, CDR2 SMNVEV (reference sequence). The trim removed 6 bases at V and 6 bases at J, leaving 7 bases unmatched. CDR3 length equals 13 residues. DNA for the CDR3: TGTGCCAGCAGCCTAACCGGGACTAGCGAGCAGTACTTC. Protein sequence: CASSLTGTSEQYF.

This chain uses TRBV6-5 with TRBJ1-3; D gene uncertain. The germline V gene has CDR1 MNHEY and CDR2 SVGAGI. Trimming removed 5 bases at V and 7 bases at J, with 15 bases between. The CDR3 runs to 14 residues. The CDR3: CASSPTGGWNTIYF. DNA of the CDR3: TGTGCCAGCAGTCCCACGGGAGGCTGGAACACCATATATTTT.

CDR3 loop: CASSFSGGGYTF. CDR3 bases: TGTGCCAGCAGTTTTTCGGGGGGTGGCTACACCTTC. The V gene is TRBV12-3 or TRBV12-4, the J gene TRBJ1-2, with TRBD1 as a possible D gene (5 bases). Trimming shortened V by 3 bases and J by 7 bases, and 9 bases separated the two germline ends. The CDR3 is 12 residues long.

The genes are TRBV19 and TRBJ1-5; possibly TRBD1 for D (5 bases). Germline loops: CDR1 LNHDA, CDR2 SQIVND (reference sequence). V was cut by 6 bases and J by 4 bases, with 16 bases left in between. CDR3 length: 15 residues. The CDR3 nucleotides are TGTGCCAGTAGCCCGGTCTGGGGGGTAAATCAGCCCCAGCATTTT. Its translation: CASSPVWGVNQPQHF. The whole variable domain, filled in from reference TRBV19 and TRBJ1-5, reads DGGITQSPKYLFRKEGQNVTLSCEQNLNHDAMYWYRQDPGQGLRLIYYSQIVNDFQKGDIAEGYSVSREKKESFPLTVTSAQKNPTAFYLCASSPVWGVNQPQHFGDGTRLSIL.

The chain links TRBV4-3 to TRBJ2-2; no definite D call. Germline CDR1 reads LGHNA; CDR2 reads YSLEER. V was trimmed by 6 bases and J by 1 base, leaving 15 bases between them. CDR3 length equals 16 residues. CDR3 nucleotides: TGCGCCAGCAGTATTGAGTCGGGTTTGAACACCGGGGAGCTGTTTTTT. Amino acid sequence: CASSIESGLNTGELFF.

The chain carries TRBV6-2 or TRBV6-3 and TRBJ1-3; D remains unclear. The ends were cut back, 3 bases at V and 0 bases at J, with 9 bases in the middle. The CDR3 extends over 15 amino acids. Germline values: CDR1 MNHEY, CDR2 SVGEGT. This CDR3 reads CASSYMAVSGNTIYF. For the CDR3, the DNA is TGTGCCAGCAGTTATATGGCGGTCTCTGGAAACACCATATATTTT.

The gene calls are TRBV5-6 and TRBJ1-5; maybe TRBD1 (6 bases). V was cut by 0 bases and J by 10 bases, with 14 bases left in between. CDR1 SGHDT and CDR2 YYEEEE come from the germline V gene. CDR3 length equals 14 residues. The CDR3 sequence: CASSLVGAQNPQHF. For the CDR3, the DNA is TGTGCCAGCAGCTTGGTGGGGGCCCAAAACCCCCAGCATTTT.

The chain combines TRBV27 with TRBJ2-2; the D gene is possibly TRBD2 (5 bases). Germline lookup yields CDR1 MNHEY and CDR2 SMNVEV (reference sequence). The V end lost 1 base, the J end lost 5 bases, and 14 bases lay between the germline ends. This CDR3 is 16 amino acids long. The CDR3 region is CASSLLPSRGTGELFF. The CDR3, as DNA: TGTGCCAGCAGTTTATTACCATCCCGGGGAACCGGGGAGCTGTTTTTT.

This chain joins TRBV6-5 and TRBJ2-3; TRBD2 matches 13 bases. Looked up from germline, CDR1 is MNHEY and CDR2 is SVGAGI. The ends lost 7 bases at V and 1 base at J; junction bases unmatched: 2. The CDR3 covers 15 residues. The CDR3 nucleotides are TGTGCCAGCACTGGACTAGCGGGGGGCACAGATACGCAGTATTTT. It yields the protein CASTGLAGGTDTQYF.

V usage is TRBV19 and J usage is TRBJ2-3, with a weak D call TRBD1 (6 bases). V was clipped by 4 bases and J by 2 bases, with 16 bases between them. Germline CDR1 LNHDA, CDR2 SQIVND (reference sequence). This CDR3 comprises 16 residues. CDR3 sequence reads: CASSTFRGKNTDTQYF. DNA of the CDR3: TGTGCCAGTAGTACTTTCAGGGGTAAAAACACAGATACGCAGTATTTT.

The chain has TRBV11-2 and TRBJ2-1; D uncertain. Germline V gene data show CDR1 as SGHAT and CDR2 as FQNNGV. The CDR3 is 14 residues long. With 6 bases removed from V and 2 bases from J, the gap between germline ends came to 11 bases. The CDR3 coding sequence is TGTGCCAGCAGTATAGAGAATGCCTACAATGAGCAGTTCTTC. Encoded protein: CASSIENAYNEQFF.